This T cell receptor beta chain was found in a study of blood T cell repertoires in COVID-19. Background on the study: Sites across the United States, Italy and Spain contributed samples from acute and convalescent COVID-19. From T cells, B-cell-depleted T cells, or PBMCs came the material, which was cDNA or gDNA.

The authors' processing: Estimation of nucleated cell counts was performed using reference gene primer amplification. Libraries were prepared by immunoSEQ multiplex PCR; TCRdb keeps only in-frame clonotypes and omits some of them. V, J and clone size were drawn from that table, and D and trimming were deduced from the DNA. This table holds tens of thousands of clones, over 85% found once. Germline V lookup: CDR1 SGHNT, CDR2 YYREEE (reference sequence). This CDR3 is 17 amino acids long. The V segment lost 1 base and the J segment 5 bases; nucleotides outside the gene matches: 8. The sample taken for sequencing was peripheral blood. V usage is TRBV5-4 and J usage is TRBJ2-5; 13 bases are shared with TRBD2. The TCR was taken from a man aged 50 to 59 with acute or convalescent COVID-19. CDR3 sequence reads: CASSLSGLAGEEETQYF. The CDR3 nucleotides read TGTGCCAGCAGCTTGAGCGGACTAGCGGGAGAGGAGGAGACCCAGTACTTC.